The 14 T cell receptor beta chains presented below share a single source sample, sequenced in a study of T cells in women clearing cervical HPV infection. TCRdb keeps only in-frame clones here, not all; method: immunoSEQ multiplex PCR. This sample contains 20,000 to 25,000 clones. Sequenced: blood buffy coat. All receptors come from a woman aged 18 to 75 with a cervical HPV16 infection that either progressed to CIN3+ or cleared (not recorded which).

With regard to this clone: The read finishes 3 residues shy of the CDR3 end, and the germline J gene is used to complete it. J is TRBJ2-3 and V is TRBV9, with 10 bases aligning to TRBD1. V lost 0 bases, J lost 5 bases, and 3 bases stayed unmatched. Germline CDR1 and CDR2: SGDLS and YYNGEE. CDR3 length: 15 amino acids. The part of the CDR3 DNA that was read is TGTGCCAGCAGCGTAGCGGGACAGGGGATAGATACG. Translated: CASSVAGQGIDT. The entire CDR3 protein reads CASSVAGQGIDTQYF.

On this clone: The read falls 3 residues short of the CDR3 end, and the missing part is taken from the germline J gene. This rearrangement joins TRBV7-9 to TRBJ1-2; TRBD1 matches 9 bases. With V trimmed by 2 bases and J by 7 bases, 8 bases remained unmatched. In germline, CDR1 is SEHNR, CDR2 FQNEAQ (reference sequence). The CDR3 contains 15 residues. Incomplete CDR3 DNA: TGTGCCAGCAGCTTAAATCCCGACAGGGGGAGTGGC. This codes for CASSLNPDRGSG. The CDR3, in full, reads CASSLNPDRGSGYTF.

In regard to this clone: Read sequence stops 3 residues before the CDR3 end, and the germline J gene provides the missing end. J is TRBJ2-3 and V is TRBV5-1; D is perhaps TRBD1 (6 bases). The V end was cut by 0 bases, the J end by 3 bases, with 14 bases between. This CDR3 is built from 16 residues. Germline V gene sequence: CDR1 SGHRS, CDR2 YFSETQ. The covered CDR3 bases are TGCGCCAGCAGCTTGGAGTCCACAGGGAGAACAGATACG. It is translated as CASSLESTGRTDT. The full CDR3 protein is CASSLESTGRTDTQYF.

CDR3 residues: CASSLEFGLAGVYEQYF. The sequenced CDR3 bases are TGCGCCAGCAGCTTGGAATTCGGACTAGCGGGAGTCTACGAG. This chain uses TRBV5-1 with TRBJ2-7; TRBD2 aligns across 13 bases. The missing CDR3 end, 3 residues past where the read stops, is filled in from the germline J gene. Trimming took 0 bases from V and 3 from J; bases not matched to a gene: 6. This CDR3 region has 17 residues. Germline V gene lookup returns CDR1 SGHRS and CDR2 YFSETQ.

For this clone: The missing CDR3 end, 3 residues past where the read stops, is filled in from the germline J gene. The J gene is TRBJ2-3, the V gene TRBV5-1; 8 bases agree with TRBD1. The V gene's germline CDR1 is SGHRS and CDR2 YFSETQ. Unmatched junction bases numbered 6, after V lost 4 bases and J lost 2 bases. The CDR3 contains 15 residues. CDR3 in amino acids: CASSRMGQATDTQYF. The CDR3 bases that were read are TGCGCCAGCAGCCGCATGGGACAGGCCACAGATACG.

Comments on this clone: The read is 3 residues too short to cover the CDR3 end, so that end is filled in from the germline J gene. The chain links TRBV18 to TRBJ1-2; 7 bases are shared with TRBD1. Per germline, CDR1 KGHSH and CDR2 LQKENI. The CDR3 length is 14 residues. CDR3 sequence: CASSSQGSSYDYTF. CDR3 bases read: TGTGCCAGCTCCTCACAGGGGAGCTCCTACGAC.

In the case of this clone: The read ends 3 residues early relative to the CDR3; the germline J gene fills the gap. The chain couples TRBV28 to TRBJ2-4; 11 nucleotides agree with TRBD1. Germline V gives CDR1 MDHEN, CDR2 SYDVKM. The CDR3 length is 14 residues. V shed 5 bases, J shed 7 bases, and the junction held 4 bases outside the gene matches. CDR3 DNA (partial): TGTGCCAGCAGTCCCGGACAGGGGGCCAACATT. Translated: CASSPGQGANI. The whole CDR3 sequence is CASSPGQGANIQYF.

The CDR3 region is CASSMGQGASSGNTIYF. CDR3 bases read: TGTGCCAGTAGTATGGGACAGGGGGCGAGCTCTGGAAACACC. The chain carries TRBV19 and TRBJ1-3; 12 bases match TRBD1. The observed sequence ends 3 residues before the CDR3 terminus, with the missing tail filled in from the germline J gene. V lost 3 bases, J lost 0 bases, and 3 bases stayed unmatched. The CDR3 loop spans 17 amino acids. Germline V gives CDR1 LNHDA, CDR2 SQIVND (reference sequence).

Details on this clone: Sequencing ends 3 residues short of the CDR3 end; the germline J gene provides the rest. The chain employs TRBV28 and TRBJ2-5; the D gene is possibly TRBD1 (6 bases). This CDR3 has 15 amino acids. The germline CDR1 and CDR2 sequences are MDHEN and SYDVKM. The V gene lost 4 bases and the J gene lost 1 base, with 13 bases spanning the gap. The CDR3: CASSYLVGGQETQYF. The DNA read from the CDR3 is TGTGCCAGCAGTTACCTAGTAGGGGGCCAAGAGACC.

On this clone itself: Read coverage stops 3 residues before the CDR3 terminus; the germline J gene supplies the remainder. This chain uses TRBV20-1 with TRBJ2-1; TRBD2 is a possible D gene (6 bases). There are 14 residues in the CDR3. CDR1 and CDR2 (germline): DFQATT, SNEGSKA (reference sequence). Trimming pared 1 base from V and 3 bases from J, leaving 10 bases between. CDR3 sequence: CSARGGEDYNEQFF. CDR3 bases read: TGCAGTGCTAGAGGGGGGGAGGACTACAATGAG.

Concerning this clone itself: The CDR3 is cut off 3 residues early in the read; its end comes from the germline J gene. The J gene is TRBJ1-2, the V gene TRBV5-6, with TRBD1 matching over 9 bases. The CDR3 is 14 residues long. CDR1 is SGHDT and CDR2 is YYEEEE in the germline V gene. The V gene end was trimmed by 6 bases and the J gene end by 2 bases; junction bases not matched to a gene: 5. The CDR3 reads CASNGDRENYGYTF. Incomplete CDR3 DNA: TGTGCCAGCAATGGGGACAGGGAAAACTATGGC.

Comments on this clone: The DNA ends 3 residues before the CDR3 does, and the rest of the CDR3 is filled in from the germline J gene. The chain has TRBV11-2 and TRBJ2-7; tentatively, D is TRBD1 (6 bases). Trimming stripped 1 base from V and 5 bases from J, with 15 bases between. CDR1 and CDR2 from the germline V gene are SGHAT and FQNNGV. This CDR3 has 15 amino acids. Incomplete CDR3 DNA: TGTGCCAGCAGCTTAGGGGCAGGGGTCGTCGACGAG. Protein: CASSLGAGVVDE. The full CDR3 protein reads CASSLGAGVVDEQYF.

In the case of this clone: The read stops 3 residues short of the end of the CDR3; the missing end is completed from the germline J gene. The chain uses TRBV10-3 and TRBJ2-3; 9 nucleotides match TRBD2. Germline V lookup: CDR1 ENHRY, CDR2 SYGVKD. With 2 bases clipped from V and 0 bases from J, the junction kept 3 bases outside the gene matches. The CDR3 is 16 residues long. The CDR3 reads CAISEPAGGSTDTQYF. The CDR3 DNA, read in part, is TGTGCCATCAGTGAGCCCGCGGGAGGGAGCACAGATACG.

Comments on this clone: The read finishes 3 residues shy of the CDR3 end, and the germline J gene is used to complete it. The V call is TRBV13, the J call TRBJ2-1; TRBD2 matches at 8 bases. Germline values: CDR1 PRHDT, CDR2 FYEKMQ (reference sequence). The CDR3 spans 14 residues. Trimming removed 6 bases from V and 8 bases from J; junction bases left unmatched: 9. The chain's CDR3 is CASRLSEREHEQFF. The CDR3 bases that were read are TGTGCCAGCAGGCTTAGCGAGCGGGAGCATGAG.